This entry lists 5 T cell receptor beta chains sequenced from one sample in a study of blood T cell repertoires in COVID-19. Profiled with immunoSEQ multiplex PCR; TCRdb holds only in-frame clones, not every one. Here the sample spans 200,000 to 250,000 clones, 80% to 90% being singletons. The sequenced sample was peripheral blood. These receptors came from a man aged 18 to 30 with active or convalescent COVID-19.

The V gene is TRBV19, the J gene TRBJ2-4, with TRBD1 identical over 11 bases. The CDR3 spans 14 residues. The junction had 9 bases not matched to a gene; V was cut back by 5 bases and J by 12 bases. Germline V gene sequence: CDR1 LNHDA, CDR2 SQIVND (reference sequence). The CDR3 nucleotides are TGTGCCAGTAGTTCGGGAGGGACAGGGGGGGCTCAGTACTTC. It yields the protein CASSSGGTGGAQYF.

V and J are TRBV27 and TRBJ2-7; tentative D call: TRBD1 (8 bases). The germline V gene has CDR1 MNHEY and CDR2 SMNVEV (reference sequence). CDR3 size: 19 residues. Trimming took off 5 bases at V and 2 bases at J, with 28 bases between the two ends. CDR3 in amino acids: CASSRRRTGRGLLTYEQYF. Written as DNA, the CDR3 is TGTGCCAGCAGTCGACGTCGGACAGGGAGGGGGTTGTTGACCTACGAGCAGTACTTC.

The chain combines TRBV6-4 with TRBJ2-2, with D maybe TRBD2 (5 bases). Trimming left V 7 bases short and J 4 bases short, with 13 bases between. CDR3 length: 14 residues. The germline V gene encodes CDR1 MRHNA and CDR2 SNTAGT. The CDR3 DNA sequence: TGTGCCAGCACGCGGGCCCCGGGCACCGGGGAGCTGTTTTTT. Amino acid sequence: CASTRAPGTGELFF.

CDR3 protein: CASSSGTSGNTIYF. The CDR3 DNA sequence: TGCGCCAGCAGCTCGGGTACCTCTGGAAACACCATATATTTT. V usage is TRBV5-1 and J usage is TRBJ1-3; D is uncertain. This CDR3 contains 14 residues. V dropped 3 bases and J dropped 0 bases, with 7 bases sitting between them. The germline V gene has CDR1 SGHRS and CDR2 YFSETQ.

The gene calls are TRBV5-1 and TRBJ1-5; the D gene is possibly TRBD1 (6 bases). The CDR3 spans 16 residues. Trimming took 1 base from V and 1 from J, leaving 12 bases between them. Germline CDR1 SGHRS, CDR2 YFSETQ. The DNA for the CDR3 is TGCGCCAGCAGCTTGCCCTCCGGACAGAGCAATCAGCCCCAGCATTTT. Its protein product is CASSLPSGQSNQPQHF.